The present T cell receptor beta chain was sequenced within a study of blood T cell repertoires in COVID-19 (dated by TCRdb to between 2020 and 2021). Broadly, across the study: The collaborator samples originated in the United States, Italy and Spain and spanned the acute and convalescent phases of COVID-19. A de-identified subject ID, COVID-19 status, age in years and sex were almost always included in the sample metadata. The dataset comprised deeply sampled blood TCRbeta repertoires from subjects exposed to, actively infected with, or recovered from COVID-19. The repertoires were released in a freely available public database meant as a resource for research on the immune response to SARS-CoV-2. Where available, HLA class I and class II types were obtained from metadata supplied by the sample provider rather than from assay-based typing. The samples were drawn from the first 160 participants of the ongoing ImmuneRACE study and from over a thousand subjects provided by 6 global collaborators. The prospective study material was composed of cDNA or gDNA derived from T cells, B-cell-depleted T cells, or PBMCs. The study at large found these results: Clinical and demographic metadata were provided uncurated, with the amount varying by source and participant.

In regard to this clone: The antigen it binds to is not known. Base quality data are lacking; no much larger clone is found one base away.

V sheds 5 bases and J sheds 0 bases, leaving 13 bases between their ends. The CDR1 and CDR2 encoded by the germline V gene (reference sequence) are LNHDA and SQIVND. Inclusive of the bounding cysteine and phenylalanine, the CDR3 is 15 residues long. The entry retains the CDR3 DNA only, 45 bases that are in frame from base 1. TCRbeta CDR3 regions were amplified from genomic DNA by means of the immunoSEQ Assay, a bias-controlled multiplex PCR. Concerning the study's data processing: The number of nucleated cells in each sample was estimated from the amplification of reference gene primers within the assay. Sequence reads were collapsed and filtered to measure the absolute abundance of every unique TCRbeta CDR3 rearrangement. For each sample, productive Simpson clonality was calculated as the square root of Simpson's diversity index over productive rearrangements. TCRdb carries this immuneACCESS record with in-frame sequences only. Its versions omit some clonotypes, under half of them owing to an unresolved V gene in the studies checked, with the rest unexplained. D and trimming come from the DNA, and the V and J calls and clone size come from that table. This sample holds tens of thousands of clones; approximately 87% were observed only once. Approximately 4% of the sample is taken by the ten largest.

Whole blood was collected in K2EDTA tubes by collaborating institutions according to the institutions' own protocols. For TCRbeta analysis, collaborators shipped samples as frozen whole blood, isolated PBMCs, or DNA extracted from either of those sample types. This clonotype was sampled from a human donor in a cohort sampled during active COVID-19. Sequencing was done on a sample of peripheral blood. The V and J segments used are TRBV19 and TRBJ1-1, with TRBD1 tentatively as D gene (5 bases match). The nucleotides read TGTGCCAGTAGTGGAAGACCGGACATGAACACTGAAGCTTTCTTT. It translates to CASSGRPDMNTEAFF. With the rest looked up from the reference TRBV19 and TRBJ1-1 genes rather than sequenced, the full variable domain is DGGITQSPKYLFRKEGQNVTLSCEQNLNHDAMYWYRQDPGQGLRLIYYSQIVNDFQKGDIAEGYSVSREKKESFPLTVTSAQKNPTAFYLCASSGRPDMNTEAFFGQGTRLTVV.